This TCR beta chain was identified in a study of T cell responses to AZD1222 COVID-19 vaccine. In the study overall: Researchers grouped second doses given at about 4 or about 12 weeks into one pool.

Assay used: immunoSEQ multiplex PCR; TCRdb lists only in-frame clones, some missing. The sample includes about 78,000 clones, over 80% of them seen just once. The specimen was peripheral blood, collected on day 0 of AZD1222 vaccination. The receptor was isolated from an adult in good health.

The CDR3, as DNA: TGTGCCAGGGCCAGCGGAGGAGGGTTTGCTTTCTTT. It yields the protein CARASGGGFAFF. The rearrangement uses TRBV25-1 and TRBJ1-1; unclear D gene. Germline V lookup: CDR1 MGHDK, CDR2 SYGVNS. The V and J ends lost 9 bases and 11 bases respectively, with 19 bases between them. This CDR3 comprises 12 residues.